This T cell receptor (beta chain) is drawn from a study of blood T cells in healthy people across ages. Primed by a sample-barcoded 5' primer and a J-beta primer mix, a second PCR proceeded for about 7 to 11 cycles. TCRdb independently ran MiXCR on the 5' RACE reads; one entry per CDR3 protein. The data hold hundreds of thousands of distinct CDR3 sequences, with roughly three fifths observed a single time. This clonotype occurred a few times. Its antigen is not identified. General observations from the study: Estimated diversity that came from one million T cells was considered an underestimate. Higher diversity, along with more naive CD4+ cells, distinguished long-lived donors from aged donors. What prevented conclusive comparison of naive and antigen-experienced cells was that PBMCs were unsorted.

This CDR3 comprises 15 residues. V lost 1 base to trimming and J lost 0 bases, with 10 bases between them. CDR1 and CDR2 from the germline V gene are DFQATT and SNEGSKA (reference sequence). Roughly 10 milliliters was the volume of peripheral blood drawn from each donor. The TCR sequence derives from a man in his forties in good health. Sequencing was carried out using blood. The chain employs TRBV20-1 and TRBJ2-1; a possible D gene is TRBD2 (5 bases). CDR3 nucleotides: TGCAGTGCTAGAGGACCCCGGGGCTCCTACAATGAGCAGTTCTTC. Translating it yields CSARGPRGSYNEQFF.